The clone carrying this TCR beta chain was counted a single time. A much more abundant neighbour one base away suggests this may be a read error. This CDR3 is missing its conserved last phenylalanine or tryptophan, likely due to a read error. Each CDR3 protein is one row after TCRdb ran MiXCR on the PCR reads. The table lists 8,500 to 11,000 distinct CDR3 sequences, approximately 19% of them singletons. These data are taken from a study of molecular identifiers for immune sequencing clone quantification. Study-level information: Replicate RNA from approximately 20,000 or 98,000 naive CD8 T cells formed five aliquots; four were sequenced.

This CDR3 is built from 16 residues. J lost 2 bases, V lost 0 bases, and 6 bases had no gene match. Germline loops: CDR1 SGHAT, CDR2 FQNNGV. The chain is built from TRBV11-2 and TRBJ2-5; 7 nucleotides align to TRBD1. The sample taken for sequencing was naive CD8+ T cells from blood, with Jurkat cell RNA spiked in. As for subset: FACS-sorted CD8+CD4-CCR7+CD45RA+ naive T cells. The clonotype originates from a human donor in good health. Some libraries in this study had Jurkat cell RNA spiked in. For the CDR3, the DNA is TGTGCCAGCAGCTTAGACCTGACAGGGTGGCAAGAGACCCAGTACCTC. It is translated as CASSLDLTGWQETQYL.